One sample yielded the 14 T cell receptor beta chains listed below, sequenced in a study of cytomegalovirus exposure and HLA in healthy donors listed by TCRdb under 2017. Libraries were prepared through the immunoSEQ multiplex PCR assay. For the multiplex PCR, a mixture combining 60 forward primers for TCR Vbeta segments and 13 reverse primers for TCR Jbeta segments was used. TCRdb limited this immuneACCESS table to in-frame rearrangements with V and J called. A share of clones is missing; checked studies link under half to unresolved V genes, and the rest is unexplained. The table for this sample lists about 58,000 clones. Of the sample, 2.1% is held by the ten largest clones. The sequenced material came from PBMCs. These receptors came from a woman under 30 in good health and CMV-seronegative.

The V gene is TRBV7-9, the J gene TRBJ1-1; D is ambiguous. The CDR3 has 13 residues. CDR1 and CDR2 from the germline V gene are SEHNR and FQNEAQ (reference sequence). Deletions cut 1 base from V and 3 bases from J, with 6 bases between. The DNA for the CDR3 is TGTGCCAGCAGCTTAGGTTATTACACTGAAGCTTTCTTT. Protein sequence: CASSLGYYTEAFF.

The chain uses TRBV5-4 and TRBJ2-7; a possible D gene is TRBD2 (6 bases). V was cut by 2 bases and J by 5 bases, with 17 bases left in between. Germline V gene lookup returns CDR1 SGHNT and CDR2 YYREEE (reference sequence). The CDR3 has 15 residues. Here the CDR3 DNA reads TGTGCCAGCAGCTTTGGGGCGGGACCGCTTGACGAGCAGTACTTC. This translates into CASSFGAGPLDEQYF.

J is TRBJ2-3 and V is TRBV5-4, with 9 bases matching TRBD2. Losses at the gene ends were 4 bases for V and 0 bases for J; bases not matched to a gene: 6. This CDR3 region has 16 residues. CDR1 and CDR2 from the germline V gene are SGHNT and YYREEE (reference sequence). The CDR3 DNA reads as TGTGCCAGCAGCCCTGGCGGGGGGGGTAGCACAGATACGCAGTATTTT. Translated: CASSPGGGGSTDTQYF.

This rearrangement joins TRBV28 to TRBJ2-7, with 7 bases identical to TRBD2. The trim removed 0 bases at V and 0 bases at J, leaving 2 bases unmatched. The CDR3 spans 15 residues. CDR1 MDHEN and CDR2 SYDVKM come from the germline V gene. In DNA, the CDR3 is TGTGCCAGCAGTTTATGGCGGGGGAGCTCCTACGAGCAGTACTTC. Its protein product is CASSLWRGSSYEQYF.

About this clone itself: At one end, the junction sequence differs from germline, possibly due to a read error. J is TRBJ1-1 and V is TRBV29-1; 7 positions match TRBD1. The CDR3 spans 10 residues. Germline V lookup: CDR1 SQVTM, CDR2 ANQGSEA. As DNA, the CDR3 is TGCAGAGTTGTCAGGGGGAGAGCTTTCTTT. This codes for CRVVRGRAFF.

The chain is built from TRBV6-4 and TRBJ2-1; 12 bases are a match to TRBD1. The length of the CDR3 is 15 residues. Trimming took 8 bases from V and 8 from J; bases not matched to a gene: 10. Germline CDR1 MRHNA, CDR2 SNTAGT. This CDR3 reads CASGTGGSLVDEQFF. The CDR3 DNA sequence: TGTGCCAGCGGGACAGGGGGCTCCCTTGTCGATGAGCAGTTCTTC.

The chain combines TRBV6-6 with TRBJ2-2, with 12 bases fitting TRBD2. V lost 7 bases and J lost 8; bases outside the gene matches: 11. The CDR3 consists of 16 residues. The germline V gene has CDR1 MNHNY and CDR2 SVGAGI (reference sequence). The CDR3 bases are TGTGCCAGCACGACCAGGACTAGCGGGAACGAGGGGGAGCTGTTTTTT. Translation: CASTTRTSGNEGELFF.

The chain recombines TRBV7-8 with TRBJ1-4; D call uncertain. The length of the CDR3 is 13 residues. Germline lookup yields CDR1 SGHVS and CDR2 FQNEAQ. The V end was cut by 0 bases, the J end by 6 bases, with 5 bases between. The CDR3 nucleotides read TGTGCCAGCAGCTTAGCCGAGTATGAAAAACTGTTTTTT. Protein: CASSLAEYEKLFF.

CDR3 protein: CSALPTGNTEAFF. CDR3 sequence (DNA): TGCAGCGCCCTGCCGACAGGGAACACTGAAGCTTTCTTT. The chain has TRBV29-1 and TRBJ1-1; D is perhaps TRBD1 (6 bases). V lost 7 bases and J 1 base, leaving 13 bases between the germline ends. Germline lookup yields CDR1 SQVTM and CDR2 ANQGSEA. This CDR3 contains 13 residues.

For the CDR3, the DNA is TGTGCCAGCAGCCCTATACCCGGGACTAGCACTTCGTCCTACGAGCAGTACTTC. Protein product: CASSPIPGTSTSSYEQYF. The chain links TRBV7-9 to TRBJ2-7, with 9 bases matching TRBD2. The CDR3 consists of 18 residues. Germline V gene sequence: CDR1 SEHNR, CDR2 FQNEAQ (reference sequence). Trimming removed 5 bases from V and 1 base from J; junction bases left unmatched: 15.

This chain links TRBV7-6 with TRBJ1-6; 7 bases align to TRBD1. The CDR3 is 15 amino acids. CDR1 is SGHVS, CDR2 FNYEAQ, per germline. Losses at the gene ends were 2 bases for V and 9 bases for J; bases not matched to a gene: 7. The CDR3 sequence: CASSLMSQGGSPLHF. DNA of the CDR3: TGTGCCAGCAGCTTAATGAGTCAGGGGGGTTCACCCCTCCACTTT. The full variable domain, completed using reference TRBV7-6 and TRBJ1-6, is GAGVSQSPRYKVTKRGQDVALRCDPISGHVSLYWYRQALGQGPEFLTYFNYEAQQDKSGLPNDRFSAERPEGSISTLTIQRTEQRDSAMYRCASSLMSQGGSPLHFGNGTRLTVT.

V usage is TRBV5-1 and J usage is TRBJ2-5, with D possibly TRBD2 on 5 matching bases. V lost 0 bases, J lost 4 bases, and 10 bases lay in between. Germline V gene data show CDR1 as SGHRS and CDR2 as YFSETQ. The CDR3 is 14 amino acids. The CDR3 coding sequence is TGCGCCAGCAGCTTGGGTGGGAGAGGAGAGACCCAGTACTTC. Amino acids: CASSLGGRGETQYF.

This rearrangement joins TRBV6-1 to TRBJ1-2; no firm D call. This CDR3 has 12 residues. Germline V gene data show CDR1 as MNHNS and CDR2 as SASEGT. V dropped 0 bases and J dropped 7 bases, with 6 bases sitting between them. Here the CDR3 reads CASSEAISGYTF. The CDR3 DNA reads as TGTGCCAGCAGTGAAGCGATTAGTGGCTACACCTTC.

This chain connects TRBV2 to TRBJ1-5; D possibly corresponds to TRBD1 (6 bases). V lost 5 bases, J lost 6 bases, and 14 bases lay in between. Germline V lookup: CDR1 SNHLY, CDR2 FYNNEI. The length of the CDR3 is 14 residues. The CDR3 DNA follows: TGTGCCAGCAGTTACAGGGTACCATCTCAGCCCCAGCATTTT. It translates to CASSYRVPSQPQHF.